These 19 T cell receptor beta chains originate from one sample sequenced in a study of PD-1 blockade in classical Hodgkin lymphoma (dated by TCRdb to 2018 to 2020). The library came from the immunoSEQ multiplex PCR assay. TCRdb carries this immuneACCESS record with in-frame sequences only. Its versions omit some clonotypes, under half of them owing to an unresolved V gene in the studies checked, with the rest unexplained. This sample holds approximately 44,000 clones; around 75% were observed only once. The ten largest make up about 20% of the sample. The intended sense of this specimen's time point label: cycle 1 day 1 (C1D1), immediately before nivolumab initiation. Every trial patient had relapsed following autologous stem cell transplantation, and prior brentuximab vedotin exposure was what differed among cohorts A, B and C. The sequenced sample was peripheral blood mononuclear cells (PBMCs), obtained at baseline. These receptors were collected from a human donor with classical Hodgkin lymphoma.

V usage is TRBV7-7 and J usage is TRBJ2-3, with D possibly being TRBD2 (6 bases). V was clipped by 3 bases and J by 4 bases, with 8 bases between them. Looked up from germline, CDR1 is SSHAT and CDR2 is FNYEAQ (reference sequence). The CDR3 extends over 13 amino acids. CDR3 amino acids: CASSLGGADTQYF. In DNA form, the CDR3 reads TGTGCCAGCAGCTTGGGGGGTGCAGATACGCAGTATTTT.

This clone was detected a few times. The chain uses TRBV6-5 and TRBJ2-3; D possibly corresponds to TRBD1 (7 bases). Trimming left V 2 bases short and J 0 bases short, with 12 bases between. Germline CDR1 MNHEY, CDR2 SVGAGI. This CDR3 is 16 amino acids long. As DNA, the CDR3 is TGTGCCAGCAGTTACCAGGGGGGAGCTAGCACAGATACGCAGTATTTT. It specifies CASSYQGGASTDTQYF.

The rearrangement uses TRBV11-2 and TRBJ1-2, with no clear D. Germline values: CDR1 SGHAT, CDR2 FQNNGV. Between the trimmed V and J ends, which lost 1 base and 4 bases, there was a span of 16 bases. This CDR3 has 16 residues. CDR3 sequence (DNA): TGTGCCAGCAGCTTAGGGCCCCTTGAAGGAGGCTATGGCTACACCTTC. It yields the protein CASSLGPLEGGYGYTF.

The CDR3 nucleotides read TGTGCCAGCAGTCGCCGACTAGCGGGAGTCAATGAGCAGTTCTTC. This gives the protein CASSRRLAGVNEQFF. The J gene is TRBJ2-1, the V gene TRBV6-5; 12 nucleotides line up with TRBD2. This CDR3 has 15 amino acids. The junction had 5 bases not matched to a gene; V was cut back by 5 bases and J by 6 bases. CDR1 and CDR2 (germline): MNHEY, SVGAGI.

This rearrangement joins TRBV5-6 to TRBJ1-1; unclear D gene. Looked up from germline, CDR1 is SGHDT and CDR2 is YYEEEE. CDR3 length: 12 residues. V lost 1 base, J lost 3 bases, and 4 bases lay in between. CDR3 in amino acids: CASSLPYTEAFF. DNA of the CDR3: TGTGCCAGCAGCTTGCCCTACACTGAAGCTTTCTTT.

The gene calls are TRBV7-3 and TRBJ2-1; TRBD2 matches 13 bases. This CDR3 is built from 19 residues. Germline V gene lookup returns CDR1 SGHTA and CDR2 FQGTGA. V was clipped by 5 bases and J by 4 bases; unmatched bases: 14. In DNA, the CDR3 is TGTGCCAGCAGCCGAACCGGGACTAGCGGGAATGCAGATTACAATGAGCAGTTCTTC. It yields the protein CASSRTGTSGNADYNEQFF.

The genes are TRBV6-1 and TRBJ2-2, with 8 bases aligning to TRBD1. The germline V gene encodes CDR1 MNHNS and CDR2 SASEGT. The CDR3 sequence is 14 residues long. V shed 10 bases and J 7 bases; nucleotides not matched to a gene: 11. Written as DNA, the CDR3 is TGTGCCATACAGACAGGGGTTAGTGGCGGGGAGCTGTTTTTT. It codes for CAIQTGVSGGELFF.

The rearrangement links TRBV18 to TRBJ2-2, with D uncertain. The germline V and J ends were trimmed by 0 bases and 7 bases, with 18 bases remaining between them. This CDR3 is built from 17 residues. Germline V CDR1 and CDR2: KGHSH, LQKENI. The CDR3 coding sequence is TGTGCCAGCTCACCACCTCTTATCGGGCAGACGGTCGGGGAGCTGTTTTTT. Protein: CASSPPLIGQTVGELFF. The full variable domain, its missing parts supplied by reference TRBV18 and TRBJ2-2, is NAGVMQNPRHLVRRRGQEARLRCSPMKGHSHVYWYRQLPEEGLKFMVYLQKENIIDESGMPKERFSAEFPKEGPSILRIQQVVRGDSAAYFCASSPPLIGQTVGELFFGEGSRLTVL.

This sequence joins TRBV6-6 and TRBJ1-1, with D unclear. Trimming took 2 bases from V and 3 from J, leaving 7 bases between them. Germline CDR1 and CDR2: MNHNY and SVGAGI (reference sequence). This CDR3 comprises 13 residues. CDR3 protein: CASSYGRYTEAFF. The DNA of the CDR3 is TGTGCCAGCAGTTACGGGAGATACACTGAAGCTTTCTTT.

This sequence joins TRBV30 and TRBJ1-2; 7 bases fit TRBD1. The CDR3 extends over 15 amino acids. J was trimmed by 2 bases and V by 4 bases; bases with no gene match: 10. CDR1 and CDR2 (germline): GTSNPN, SVGIG (reference sequence). This chain's CDR3 is CAWTLWAGGNYGYTF. Here the CDR3 DNA reads TGTGCCTGGACATTATGGGCAGGGGGAAACTATGGCTACACCTTC.

This clone was seen once. J is TRBJ2-7 and V is TRBV6-5; D is possibly TRBD2 (5 bases). V was trimmed by 6 bases and J by 0 bases, leaving 15 bases between them. In germline, CDR1 is MNHEY, CDR2 SVGAGI. The CDR3 spans 15 residues. The CDR3 DNA sequence: TGTGCCAGCAGCTTGCGGGCCCTAAGCTCCTACGAGCAGTACTTC. Translating it yields CASSLRALSSYEQYF.

This clone was seen a few times. The chain recombines TRBV30 with TRBJ2-1; 9 positions agree with TRBD2. This CDR3 spans 15 amino acids. Germline CDR1 is GTSNPN and CDR2 is SVGIG (reference sequence). V lost 4 bases to trimming and J lost 0 bases; unmatched junction nucleotides: 4. The CDR3 here is CAWTLTSGSYNEQFF. CDR3 in DNA: TGTGCCTGGACTTTGACTAGCGGCTCCTACAATGAGCAGTTCTTC.

J is TRBJ1-2 and V is TRBV7-9; 8 bases are a match to TRBD1. The trim removed 1 base at V and 8 bases at J, leaving 9 bases unmatched. The germline CDR1 and CDR2 sequences are SEHNR and FQNEAQ (reference sequence). The CDR3 contains 15 residues. This CDR3 is CASSLGIGTGWGYTF. The CDR3 DNA reads as TGTGCCAGCAGCTTAGGAATTGGGACAGGCTGGGGCTACACCTTC.

The chain couples TRBV9 to TRBJ1-1; D uncertain. V was clipped by 2 bases and J by 1 base, with 6 bases between them. This CDR3 is 13 amino acids long. Looked up from germline, CDR1 is SGDLS and CDR2 is YYNGEE. CDR3 sequence (DNA): TGTGCCAGCAGCGTGAAGGAGAACACTGAAGCTTTCTTT. This codes for CASSVKENTEAFF.

This clone was counted a few times. The chain combines TRBV7-2 with TRBJ1-2; TRBD1 might be the D (5 bases). The CDR3 sequence is 13 residues long. Germline values: CDR1 SGHTA, CDR2 FQGNSA. V lost 5 bases and J lost 5, with 12 bases in between. This CDR3 is CASSERGGYGYTF. The CDR3 DNA reads TGTGCCAGCAGCGAGCGTGGGGGATATGGCTACACCTTC.

This chain joins TRBV5-4 and TRBJ2-7; 9 bases match TRBD2. CDR1 is SGHNT and CDR2 is YYREEE in the germline V gene (reference sequence). J gave up 1 base and V 0 bases, and 2 bases lay outside the gene matches. This CDR3 contains 15 residues. In DNA form, the CDR3 reads TGTGCCAGCAGCTTGGAAGCGGGGGGATCCTACGAGCAGTACTTC. Translating gives CASSLEAGGSYEQYF.

On this clone: This sample includes further DNA sequences coding for the same CDR3. This sequence joins TRBV30 and TRBJ1-5; TRBD1 might be the D (5 bases). From germline, CDR1 is GTSNPN and CDR2 SVGIG (reference sequence). The CDR3 is 13 residues long. Trimming left V 3 bases short and J 4 bases short, with 10 bases between. CDR3 protein: CAWRGEGNQPQHF. CDR3 bases: TGTGCCTGGAGGGGGGAGGGGAATCAGCCCCAGCATTTT.

The J gene is TRBJ2-1, the V gene TRBV6-5; no reliable D call. Germline lookup yields CDR1 MNHEY and CDR2 SVGAGI. The CDR3 spans 14 residues. V lost 0 bases, J lost 9 bases, and 12 bases lay in between. DNA of the CDR3: TGTGCCAGCAGTTACTCCCTTGGTAGAGGTGAGCAGTTCTTC. It encodes CASSYSLGRGEQFF.

Details on this clone: Other DNA sequences in this specimen translate into the identical CDR3. The V and J genes are TRBV4-1 and TRBJ2-7; D ambiguous. The V gene lost 1 base and the J gene lost 4 bases, with 5 bases spanning the gap. The CDR3 is made up of 12 amino acids. Per the germline V gene, CDR1 is MGHRA and CDR2 is YSYEKL. The DNA for the CDR3 is TGCGCCAGCAGCCAAGTTGGGTACGAGCAGTACTTC. It translates to CASSQVGYEQYF.